The T cell receptor beta chain described here comes from a study of STAT5B mutations in CD4+ large granular lymphocyte leukemia. Only in-frame clones appear in the TCRdb table, and some are missing; sequencing was by immunoSEQ multiplex PCR. This sample yields about 40,000 clones, of which around 84% are seen a single time; 0.3% to 0.35% belongs to the top ten. The CDR3 loop spans 17 amino acids. Germline V gives CDR1 SGHNT, CDR2 YYREEE (reference sequence). The germline V and J ends were trimmed by 4 bases and 1 base, with 17 bases remaining between them. The sequenced sample consisted of CD4+ T cells from blood buffy coats. The sequence derives from a human donor in good health. This chain connects TRBV5-4 to TRBJ1-4; weak D call: TRBD1 (5 bases). CDR3 residues: CASSTGTPYVTNEKLFF. The CDR3 coding sequence is TGTGCCAGCAGCACCGGGACTCCCTATGTAACTAATGAAAAACTGTTTTTT.